One sample yielded the 24 T cell receptor beta chains listed below, sequenced in a study of cytomegalovirus exposure and HLA in healthy donors. The study ran its PCR with 60 Vbeta and 13 Jbeta primers. Measured with immunoSEQ multiplex PCR; TCRdb has only the in-frame clones, and not every one. Of 110,000 to 150,000 clones listed, 55% to 80% are singletons. Sequenced sample: PBMCs. Receptors originate from a woman in her thirties or forties in good health and CMV-seronegative.

CDR3 sequence: CASSLGPRYGYTF. The CDR3 bases are TGTGCCAGCAGTTTAGGTCCGAGATACGGCTACACCTTC. The chain combines TRBV27 with TRBJ1-2; no firm D call. The CDR3 has 13 amino acids. CDR1 is MNHEY, CDR2 SMNVEV, per germline (reference sequence). Trimming pared 2 bases from V and 8 bases from J, leaving 12 bases between.

This clone was picked up a small number of times. In nucleotides, the CDR3 is TGTGCCAGCAGCTTGGGTTATGGGGGCAGAACTAATGAAAAACTGTTTTTT. This encodes CASSLGYGGRTNEKLFF. V and J are TRBV5-8 and TRBJ1-4; TRBD1 might be the D (6 bases). The CDR3 sequence is 17 residues long. V was cut by 0 bases and J by 1 base, with 13 bases left in between. Germline CDR1 reads SGHTS; CDR2 reads YDEGEE.

The chain is built from TRBV28 and TRBJ1-2, with TRBD1 as a possible D gene (5 bases). Deletions cut 3 bases from V and 4 bases from J, with 21 bases between. CDR1 is MDHEN and CDR2 is SYDVKM in the germline V gene. This CDR3 is 17 amino acids long. CDR3 in DNA: TGTGCCAGCAGTTTCCTTGTTGGTTCGCAGGGCGCCTATGGCTACACCTTC. It codes for CASSFLVGSQGAYGYTF.

The gene calls are TRBV29-1 and TRBJ1-1, with D possibly TRBD1 on 6 matching bases. The V and J ends lost 6 bases and 3 bases respectively, with 17 bases between them. This CDR3 contains 14 residues. Germline CDR1 and CDR2: SQVTM and ANQGSEA. CDR3 sequence (DNA): TGCAGCGTCCGCGGGGGGAACAGGGACACTGAAGCTTTCTTT. Its protein product is CSVRGGNRDTEAFF.

Concerning this clone: The sample has other DNA sequences that encode this CDR3 too. The chain uses TRBV2 and TRBJ2-3, with TRBD2 matching over 7 bases. Germline loops: CDR1 SNHLY, CDR2 FYNNEI. The CDR3 covers 19 residues. The V gene end was trimmed by 1 base and the J gene end by 0 bases; junction bases not matched to a gene: 13. CDR3 bases: TGTGCCAGCAGTGAAGGGTCAGGACTAGTACTTTCTAGCACAGATACGCAGTATTTT. This sequence encodes CASSEGSGLVLSSTDTQYF. Together with reference TRBV2 and TRBJ2-3, the CDR3 gives the full variable domain: EPEVTQTPSHQVTQMGQEVILRCVPISNHLYFYWYRQILGQKVEFLVSFYNNEISEKSEIFDDQFSVERPDGSNFTLKIRSTKLEDSAMYFCASSEGSGLVLSSTDTQYFGPGTRLTVL.

The rearrangement links TRBV5-1 to TRBJ2-3, with 11 bases fitting TRBD2. Germline V gene data show CDR1 as SGHRS and CDR2 as YFSETQ. V lost 4 bases, J lost 6 bases, and 7 bases stayed unmatched. CDR3 length equals 15 residues. CDR3 sequence (DNA): TGCGCCAGCAGCGTAGCGGGGGGGCCATCCGATACGCAGTATTTT. This codes for CASSVAGGPSDTQYF.

The DNA of the CDR3 is TGCGCCAGCAGCTTGGAGAGAAACACAGATACGCAGTATTTT. It translates to CASSLERNTDTQYF. The chain is built from TRBV5-1 and TRBJ2-3; D gene uncertain. There are 14 residues in the CDR3. From germline, CDR1 is SGHRS and CDR2 YFSETQ. Trimming removed 0 bases from V and 2 bases from J, with 7 bases in between.

The rearrangement links TRBV5-1 to TRBJ1-2; possible D gene TRBD1, 5 bases. Trimming removed 5 bases at V and 3 bases at J, with 17 bases between. The germline CDR1 and CDR2 sequences are SGHRS and YFSETQ. The CDR3 loop spans 15 amino acids. CDR3 DNA: TGCGCCAGCAGTTTCTCCCTTGGGGCAGACTATGGCTACACCTTC. It translates to CASSFSLGADYGYTF.

J is TRBJ2-1 and V is TRBV9, with 7 bases identical to TRBD1. V lost 0 bases and J lost 7; bases outside the gene matches: 13. The CDR3 is made up of 17 amino acids. Germline values: CDR1 SGDLS, CDR2 YYNGEE. The CDR3 spells CASSVGPDRPLGNEQFF. Written as DNA, the CDR3 is TGTGCCAGCAGCGTAGGTCCGGACAGGCCCCTAGGGAATGAGCAGTTCTTC.

V is TRBV9 and J is TRBJ1-2, with TRBD1 matching over 7 bases. Germline V gene lookup returns CDR1 SGDLS and CDR2 YYNGEE. Germline trimming cut 0 bases from V and 4 bases from J; bases unmatched to any gene: 6. This CDR3 comprises 15 residues. CDR3: CASSVGTGALYGYTF. In DNA, the CDR3 is TGTGCCAGCAGCGTAGGTACAGGGGCCCTCTATGGCTACACCTTC.

J is TRBJ1-5 and V is TRBV28; 8 bases align to TRBD1. This CDR3 has 20 residues. Germline V gene sequence: CDR1 MDHEN, CDR2 SYDVKM. The trim removed 5 bases at V and 4 bases at J, leaving 22 bases unmatched. CDR3 residues: CASSPGLRRTTGVFNQPQHF. CDR3 in DNA: TGTGCCAGCAGTCCCGGGCTTAGGAGAACGACAGGGGTGTTTAATCAGCCCCAGCATTTT.

This chain links TRBV7-2 with TRBJ2-1; D gene uncertain. The germline V gene encodes CDR1 SGHTA and CDR2 FQGNSA. The CDR3 totals 11 residues. V was pared by 7 bases and J by 3 bases, with 4 bases between. In nucleotides, the CDR3 is TGTGCCAGCATCGTCTACAATGAGCAGTTCTTC. It codes for CASIVYNEQFF.

The V gene is TRBV19, the J gene TRBJ1-5; TRBD1 matches 10 bases. V lost 4 bases, J lost 5 bases, and 2 bases stayed unmatched. The germline V gene encodes CDR1 LNHDA and CDR2 SQIVND (reference sequence). CDR3 length: 14 amino acids. The CDR3 protein is CASSRDRGDQPQHF. The CDR3, as DNA: TGTGCCAGTAGTAGGGACAGGGGTGATCAGCCCCAGCATTTT.

The DNA for the CDR3 is TGTGCCAGCAGCCAAGAAGGAAACCGGGGTCAAGAGACCCAGTACTTC. This encodes CASSQEGNRGQETQYF. The J gene is TRBJ2-5, the V gene TRBV14, with a tentative D call TRBD2 (5 bases). CDR3 length: 16 residues. Per germline, CDR1 SGHDN and CDR2 FVKESK. The ends were cut back, 0 bases at V and 2 bases at J, with 13 bases in the middle.

The rearrangement links TRBV5-6 to TRBJ1-6; TRBD1 matches at 9 bases. This CDR3 has 17 amino acids. The junction had 12 bases not matched to a gene; V was cut back by 1 base and J by 10 bases. Germline CDR1 is SGHDT and CDR2 is YYEEEE. Here the CDR3 reads CASSLTGGAFSGSPLHF. The CDR3 DNA reads TGTGCCAGCAGCTTGACAGGGGGCGCATTCTCGGGGTCACCCCTCCACTTT. Variable domain in full (rest from reference TRBV5-6 and TRBJ1-6): DAGVTQSPTHLIKTRGQQVTLRCSPKSGHDTVSWYQQALGQGPQFIFQYYEEEERQRGNFPDRFSGHQFPNYSSELNVNALLLGDSALYLCASSLTGGAFSGSPLHFGNGTRLTVT.

The chain joins TRBV2 to TRBJ2-1; 11 positions match TRBD2. Germline V gene sequence: CDR1 SNHLY, CDR2 FYNNEI. This CDR3 is 13 amino acids long. Unmatched junction bases numbered 4, after V lost 7 bases and J lost 8 bases. CDR3 residues: CASMGLAAYEQFF. In nucleotides, the CDR3 is TGTGCCAGCATGGGACTAGCGGCCTATGAGCAGTTCTTC.

This clone was picked up a small number of times. In nucleotides, the CDR3 is TGCGCCAGCAGCCCTCAGGGAGGAGGTGAAAAACTGTTTTTT. This sequence encodes CASSPQGGGEKLFF. This sequence joins TRBV5-1 and TRBJ1-4, with TRBD1 as a possible D gene (5 bases). Trimming left V 4 bases short and J 7 bases short, with 14 bases between. The germline gives CDR1 SGHRS, CDR2 YFSETQ. The CDR3 runs 14 residues.

The chain joins TRBV5-1 to TRBJ2-1; a weak D match, TRBD1 (7 bases). Trimming removed 7 bases at V and 5 bases at J, with 22 bases between. Germline assignment: CDR1 SGHRS and CDR2 YFSETQ. This CDR3 has 16 residues. The chain's CDR3 is CASVVGNGGGHNEQFF. The CDR3 nucleotides are TGCGCCAGCGTTGTGGGGAACGGAGGGGGCCACAATGAGCAGTTCTTC. Full variable domain (remainder filled in from reference TRBV5-1 and TRBJ2-1): KAGVTQTPRYLIKTRGQQVTLSCSPISGHRSVSWYQQTPGQGLQFLFEYFSETQRNKGNFPGRFSGRQFSNSRSEMNVSTLELGDSALYLCASVVGNGGGHNEQFFGPGTRLTVL.

The J gene is TRBJ2-2, the V gene TRBV7-8; the D gene is possibly TRBD2 (6 bases). Germline loops: CDR1 SGHVS, CDR2 FQNEAQ. The V end lost 9 bases, the J end lost 1 base, and 18 bases lay between the germline ends. CDR3 length: 16 residues. DNA of the CDR3: TGTGCCAGTGATGTCCGGGACTTTCTGAACACCGGGGAGCTGTTTTTT. The encoded protein is CASDVRDFLNTGELFF.

V and J are TRBV5-1 and TRBJ1-3, with TRBD1 identical over 7 bases. The V gene's germline CDR1 is SGHRS and CDR2 YFSETQ. CDR3 length: 18 amino acids. With 5 bases clipped from V and 0 bases from J, the junction kept 14 bases outside the gene matches. The chain's CDR3 is CASSYRGPIENSGNTIYF. The CDR3 coding sequence is TGCGCCAGCAGTTACAGGGGTCCGATCGAGAACTCTGGAAACACCATATATTTT. The entire variable domain, with the rest obtained from reference TRBV5-1 and TRBJ1-3, is as follows: KAGVTQTPRYLIKTRGQQVTLSCSPISGHRSVSWYQQTPGQGLQFLFEYFSETQRNKGNFPGRFSGRQFSNSRSEMNVSTLELGDSALYLCASSYRGPIENSGNTIYFGEGSWLTVV.

This chain links TRBV5-1 with TRBJ2-3; 8 nucleotides match TRBD1. Trimming took 0 bases from V and 3 from J; bases not matched to a gene: 6. Germline CDR1 reads SGHRS; CDR2 reads YFSETQ. CDR3 length: 16 amino acids. CDR3 nucleotide sequence: TGCGCCAGCAGCTTGGAATCAGGGGGCGGTACAGATACGCAGTATTTT. Amino acid sequence: CASSLESGGGTDTQYF.

The chain links TRBV19 to TRBJ1-5, with D perhaps matching TRBD1 (5 bases). Germline lookup yields CDR1 LNHDA and CDR2 SQIVND (reference sequence). The ends were cut back, 4 bases at V and 7 bases at J, with 11 bases in the middle. This CDR3 contains 13 residues. The CDR3 sequence: CASSTSYRQPQHF. CDR3 nucleotide sequence: TGTGCCAGTAGTACATCGTACAGGCAGCCCCAGCATTTT. The whole variable domain, filled in from reference TRBV19 and TRBJ1-5, reads DGGITQSPKYLFRKEGQNVTLSCEQNLNHDAMYWYRQDPGQGLRLIYYSQIVNDFQKGDIAEGYSVSREKKESFPLTVTSAQKNPTAFYLCASSTSYRQPQHFGDGTRLSIL.

The J gene is TRBJ1-1, the V gene TRBV5-1; 7 bases fit TRBD1. V trimming: 3 bases; J trimming: 3 bases; junction bases outside the gene matches: 8. CDR1 is SGHRS and CDR2 is YFSETQ in the germline V gene. The CDR3 totals 15 residues. CDR3 region: CASSSLGGADTEAFF. The CDR3 DNA reads TGCGCCAGCAGCTCATTAGGGGGCGCCGACACTGAAGCTTTCTTT.

The rearrangement uses TRBV29-1 and TRBJ1-1; D possibly corresponds to TRBD1 (6 bases). Germline CDR1 reads SQVTM; CDR2 reads ANQGSEA. The CDR3 is made up of 11 amino acids. V shed 6 bases and J shed 11 bases, with 16 bases lying between them. In DNA form, the CDR3 reads TGCAGCGTAGGAACAGGGCCGGTCGCTTTCTTT. This gives the protein CSVGTGPVAFF.